This T cell receptor (beta chain) was captured in a study of glioma-infiltrating T cells. Study findings and constraints: Gliomas, especially low-grade, showed above-expected tissue-blood divergence; non-neoplastic patients showed below. Only very few CDR3 sequences appeared in both tissue and blood.

Amplification of TCR alpha and beta CDR3 regions from RNA used iRepertoire nested multiplex PCR. Input was about 100-450 ng of tissue mRNA or PBMC total RNA. MiXCR was run by TCRdb on the multiplex PCR reads, yielding one entry per CDR3 protein. The table records about 210,000 distinct CDR3 sequences, roughly 32% of them present only once. This clonotype was observed a few times. The antigen remains unidentified. Unmatched junction bases numbered 18, after V lost 4 bases and J lost 7 bases. The CDR3 is 19 residues long. Germline CDR1 reads MGHRA; CDR2 reads YSYEKL. Sample: glioma tissue, nonneoplastic brain tissue, or PBMCs (not recorded which). The TCR originated in a human donor with low-grade glioma or glioblastoma, undergoing nonglioma brain surgery, or in good health (not recorded which). The gene calls are TRBV4-1 and TRBJ2-3, with 12 nucleotides matching TRBD2. Here the CDR3 DNA reads TGCGCCAGCAGCCGGGATGGCGCTAGCGGGAGGGCCGTAAGAAATACGCAGTATTTT. Protein sequence: CASSRDGASGRAVRNTQYF.